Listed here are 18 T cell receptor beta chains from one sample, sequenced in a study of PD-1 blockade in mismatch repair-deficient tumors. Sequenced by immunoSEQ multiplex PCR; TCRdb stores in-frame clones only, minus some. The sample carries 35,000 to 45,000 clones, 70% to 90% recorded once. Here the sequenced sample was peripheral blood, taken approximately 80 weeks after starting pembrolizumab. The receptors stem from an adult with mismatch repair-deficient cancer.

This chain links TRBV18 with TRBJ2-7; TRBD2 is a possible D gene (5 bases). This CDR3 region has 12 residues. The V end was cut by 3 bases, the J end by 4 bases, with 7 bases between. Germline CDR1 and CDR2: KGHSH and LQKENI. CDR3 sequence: CASSPEGYEQYF. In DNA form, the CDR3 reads TGTGCCAGCTCACCCGAGGGTTACGAGCAGTACTTC.

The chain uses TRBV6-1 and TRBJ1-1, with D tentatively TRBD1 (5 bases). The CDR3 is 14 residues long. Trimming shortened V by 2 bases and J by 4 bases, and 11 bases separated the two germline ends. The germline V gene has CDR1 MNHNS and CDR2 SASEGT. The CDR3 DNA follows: TGTGCCAGCAGTGAACGCCAGGGTGGCACTGAAGCTTTCTTT. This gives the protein CASSERQGGTEAFF.

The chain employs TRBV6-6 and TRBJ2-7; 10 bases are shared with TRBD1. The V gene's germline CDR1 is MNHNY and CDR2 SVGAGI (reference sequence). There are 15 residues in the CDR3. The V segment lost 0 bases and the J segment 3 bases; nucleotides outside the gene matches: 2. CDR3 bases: TGTGCCAGCAGTTACTCCTGGACAGGGGGCTACGAGCAGTACTTC. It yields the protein CASSYSWTGGYEQYF.

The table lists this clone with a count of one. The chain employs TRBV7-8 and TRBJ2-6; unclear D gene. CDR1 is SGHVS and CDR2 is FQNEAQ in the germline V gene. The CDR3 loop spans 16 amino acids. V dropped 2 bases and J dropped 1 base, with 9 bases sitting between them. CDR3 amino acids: CASSLSTLSGANVLTF. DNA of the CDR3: TGTGCCAGCAGCTTATCAACTCTTTCTGGGGCCAACGTCCTGACTTTC. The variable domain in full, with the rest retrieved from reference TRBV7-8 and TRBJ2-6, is GAGVSQSPRYKVAKRGQDVALRCDPISGHVSLFWYQQALGQGPEFLTYFQNEAQLDKSGLPSDRFFAERPEGSVSTLKIQRTQQEDSAVYLCASSLSTLSGANVLTFGAGSRLTVL.

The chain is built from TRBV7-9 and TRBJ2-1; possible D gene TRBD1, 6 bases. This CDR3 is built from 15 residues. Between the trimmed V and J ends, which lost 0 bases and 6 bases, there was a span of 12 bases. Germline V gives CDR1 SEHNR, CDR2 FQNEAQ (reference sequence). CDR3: CASSLAPVGGNEQFF. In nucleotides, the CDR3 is TGTGCCAGCAGCTTAGCGCCCGTAGGGGGCAATGAGCAGTTCTTC. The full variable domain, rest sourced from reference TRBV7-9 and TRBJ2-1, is DTGVSQNPRHKITKRGQNVTFRCDPISEHNRLYWYRQTLGQGPEFLTYFQNEAQLEKSRLLSDRFSAERPKGSFSTLEIQRTEQGDSAMYLCASSLAPVGGNEQFFGPGTRLTVL.

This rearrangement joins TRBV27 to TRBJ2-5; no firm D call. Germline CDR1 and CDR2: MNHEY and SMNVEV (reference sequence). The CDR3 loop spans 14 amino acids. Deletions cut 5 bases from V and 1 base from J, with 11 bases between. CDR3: CASSAFLGQETQYF. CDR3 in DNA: TGTGCCAGCAGTGCATTCCTGGGCCAAGAGACCCAGTACTTC.

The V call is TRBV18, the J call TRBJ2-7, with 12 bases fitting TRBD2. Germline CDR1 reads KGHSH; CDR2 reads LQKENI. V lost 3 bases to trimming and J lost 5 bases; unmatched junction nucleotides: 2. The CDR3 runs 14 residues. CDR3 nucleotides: TGTGCCAGCTCACCGACTAGCGGGAGTCACGAGCAGTACTTC. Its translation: CASSPTSGSHEQYF. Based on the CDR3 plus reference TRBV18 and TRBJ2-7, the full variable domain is NAGVMQNPRHLVRRRGQEARLRCSPMKGHSHVYWYRQLPEEGLKFMVYLQKENIIDESGMPKERFSAEFPKEGPSILRIQQVVRGDSAAYFCASSPTSGSHEQYFGPGTRLTVT.

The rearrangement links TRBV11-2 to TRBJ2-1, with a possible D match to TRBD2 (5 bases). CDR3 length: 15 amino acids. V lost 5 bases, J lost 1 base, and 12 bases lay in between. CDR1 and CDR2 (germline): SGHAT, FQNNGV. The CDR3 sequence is CASSRIWESYNEQFF. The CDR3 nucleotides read TGTGCCAGCAGCCGAATCTGGGAGTCCTACAATGAGCAGTTCTTC.

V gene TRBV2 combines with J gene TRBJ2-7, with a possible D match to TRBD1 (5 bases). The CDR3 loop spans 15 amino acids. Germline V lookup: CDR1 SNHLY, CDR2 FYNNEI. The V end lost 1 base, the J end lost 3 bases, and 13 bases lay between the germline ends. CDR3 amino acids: CASSEGFRESYEQYF. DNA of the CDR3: TGTGCCAGCAGTGAAGGATTCAGGGAAAGCTACGAGCAGTACTTC.

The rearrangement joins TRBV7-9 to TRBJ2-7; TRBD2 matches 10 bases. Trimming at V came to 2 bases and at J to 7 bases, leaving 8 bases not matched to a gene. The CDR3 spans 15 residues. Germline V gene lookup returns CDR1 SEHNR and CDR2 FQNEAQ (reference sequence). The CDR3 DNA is TGTGCCAGCAGCTTACGAGCGGGAGGGCCGGGTGAGCAGTACTTC. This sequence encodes CASSLRAGGPGEQYF.

The CDR3 nucleotides are TGCGCCAGCAGTGAAAGAGGACAGGGTAAGGAGACCCAGTACTTC. Protein sequence: CASSERGQGKETQYF. The chain carries TRBV10-1 and TRBJ2-5, with TRBD1 matching over 8 bases. This CDR3 comprises 15 residues. V was clipped by 3 bases and J by 5 bases; unmatched bases: 8. Germline V gene lookup returns CDR1 WNHNN and CDR2 SYGVQD (reference sequence).

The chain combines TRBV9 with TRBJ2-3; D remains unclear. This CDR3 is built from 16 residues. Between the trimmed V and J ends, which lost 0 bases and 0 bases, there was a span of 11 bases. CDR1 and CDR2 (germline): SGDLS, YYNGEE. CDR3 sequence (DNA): TGTGCCAGCAGCGTAGGTGCTCAGACTAGCACAGATACGCAGTATTTT. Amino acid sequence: CASSVGAQTSTDTQYF.

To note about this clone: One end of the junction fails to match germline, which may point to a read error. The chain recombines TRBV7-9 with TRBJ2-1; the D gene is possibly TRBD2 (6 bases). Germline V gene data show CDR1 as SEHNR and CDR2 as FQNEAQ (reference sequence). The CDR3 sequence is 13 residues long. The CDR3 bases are TGCGCCCCGGCTAGCGCTCCCTACAATGAGCAGTTCTTC. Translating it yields CAPASAPYNEQFF.

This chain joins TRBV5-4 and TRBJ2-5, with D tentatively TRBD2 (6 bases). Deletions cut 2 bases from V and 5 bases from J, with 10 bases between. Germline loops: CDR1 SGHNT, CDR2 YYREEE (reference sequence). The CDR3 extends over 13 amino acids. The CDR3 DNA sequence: TGTGCCAGCAGCTTCCCGGGAGTCGAGACCCAGTACTTC. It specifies CASSFPGVETQYF.

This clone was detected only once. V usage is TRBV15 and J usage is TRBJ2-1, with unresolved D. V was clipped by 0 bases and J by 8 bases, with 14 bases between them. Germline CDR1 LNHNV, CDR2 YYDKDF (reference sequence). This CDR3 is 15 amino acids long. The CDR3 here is CATSRDPLIGDEQFF. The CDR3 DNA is TGTGCCACCAGCAGAGATCCCCTAATTGGGGATGAGCAGTTCTTC.

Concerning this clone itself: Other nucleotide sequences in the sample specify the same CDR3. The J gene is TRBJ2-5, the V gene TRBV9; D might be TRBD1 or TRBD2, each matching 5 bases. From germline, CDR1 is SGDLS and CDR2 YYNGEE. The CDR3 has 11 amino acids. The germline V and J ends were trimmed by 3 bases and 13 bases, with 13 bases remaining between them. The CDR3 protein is CASSAEGHLYF. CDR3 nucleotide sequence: TGTGCCAGCAGCGCCGAGGGGCATCTGTACTTC.

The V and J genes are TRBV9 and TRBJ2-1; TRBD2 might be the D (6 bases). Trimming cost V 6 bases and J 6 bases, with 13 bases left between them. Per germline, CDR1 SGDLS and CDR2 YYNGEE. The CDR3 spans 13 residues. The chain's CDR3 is CASNSGVANEQFF. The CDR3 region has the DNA TGTGCCAGCAATTCGGGAGTGGCCAATGAGCAGTTCTTC.

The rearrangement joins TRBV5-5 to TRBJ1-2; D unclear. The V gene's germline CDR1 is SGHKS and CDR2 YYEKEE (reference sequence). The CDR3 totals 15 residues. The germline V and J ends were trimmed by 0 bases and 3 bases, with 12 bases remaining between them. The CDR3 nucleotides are TGTGCCAGCAGCTTGGTGATTCGGACCGACTATGGCTACACCTTC. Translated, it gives CASSLVIRTDYGYTF.